A selection of T cell receptor beta chains follows, all from one sample in a study of blood T cell repertoires in COVID-19. Here immunoSEQ multiplex PCR was the method, and the copy in TCRdb shows in-frame clones only, minus some. The table has approximately 220,000 clones, roughly four fifths seen once. The specimen was peripheral blood. The receptors stem from a woman between 65 and 79 years old with acute or convalescent COVID-19. CDR3s leave out the opening cysteine and the closing phenylalanine or tryptophan.

J | length | V | CDR3
TRBJ1-1 | 12 | TRBV4-3 | ASSQEGSVTEAF
TRBJ1-6 | 13 | TRBV3-1/TRBV3-2 | ASSQISSYNSPLH
TRBJ1-1 | 12 | TRBV5-4 | ASSLAGQQYVAF
TRBJ1-1 | 11 | TRBV19 | ASSSVMNTEAF
TRBJ1-2 | 12 | TRBV4-3 | ASSPRVFDYGYT
TRBJ2-7 | 14 | TRBV7-9 | ASSLVTGGSSYEQY
TRBJ1-1 | 13 | TRBV7-2 | ASSLIPGGQTEAF
TRBJ2-3 | 13 | TRBV6-2/TRBV6-3 | ASSISRGGQGTQY
TRBJ2-1 | 11 | TRBV7-6 | ASSRETGNEQF
TRBJ1-2 | 12 | TRBV7-9 | ASSMRGSNYGYT
TRBJ1-1 | 14 | TRBV4-2 | ASSQETAGGVTEAF
TRBJ1-3 | 12 | TRBV2 | ASSPGVSGNTIY
TRBJ1-2 | 11 | TRBV6-5 | ASSTGTGDGYT
TRBJ1-2 | 11 | TRBV12-3/TRBV12-4 | ASSKGSTYGYT
TRBJ2-3 | 13 | TRBV5-1 | ASSPWPGAGDTQY
TRBJ1-1 | 15 | TRBV5-5 | ASSLGAPPSGGSEAF
TRBJ1-6 | 10 | TRBV10-1 | ASSTGDSPLH